Following are 17 T cell receptor beta chains from one sample sequenced in a study of OX40 agonist ivuxolimab in advanced cancers. Sequencing was performed with immunoSEQ multiplex PCR; in TCRdb, only in-frame clones are kept and a portion is missing. The sample includes over 50,000 clones, roughly 85% of them seen just once. This sample comprised CD4+ or CD8+ T cells sorted from blood, obtained in a trial of the OX40 agonist ivuxolimab. These TCRs come from an adult with an advanced solid tumor such as melanoma, head and neck, liver or kidney cancer.

The J gene is TRBJ1-1, the V gene TRBV25-1, with D unclear. Trimming took 7 bases from V and 4 from J, leaving 13 bases between them. Germline CDR1 and CDR2: MGHDK and SYGVNS. This CDR3 spans 13 amino acids. The CDR3 coding sequence is TGTGCCAGCATAGGGTCCGAGCGCACTGAAGCTTTCTTT. It yields the protein CASIGSERTEAFF.

The rearrangement uses TRBV28 and TRBJ2-5; D perhaps matches TRBD2 (5 bases). CDR3 length: 12 amino acids. The germline V and J ends were trimmed by 6 bases and 5 bases, with 10 bases remaining between them. Germline V gene data show CDR1 as MDHEN and CDR2 as SYDVKM. The CDR3: CASRAPGETQYF. For the CDR3, the DNA is TGTGCCAGCAGGGCCCCGGGGGAGACCCAGTACTTC.

CDR3 in DNA: TGTGCCAGCAATGCGGAGGCGTCGGTTTCACCCCTCCACTTT. Translation: CASNAEASVSPLHF. The chain employs TRBV6-1 and TRBJ1-6; D gene ambiguous. This CDR3 has 14 residues. V was clipped by 7 bases and J by 9 bases, with 16 bases between them. Looked up from germline, CDR1 is MNHNS and CDR2 is SASEGT.

The rearrangement joins TRBV7-3 to TRBJ2-3, with 8 nucleotides matching TRBD2. Per the germline V gene, CDR1 is SGHTA and CDR2 is FQGTGA. Trimming removed 0 bases from V and 6 bases from J; junction bases left unmatched: 5. The CDR3 is 15 amino acids. The CDR3 loop is CASSLTSGVVDTQYF. The CDR3 DNA follows: TGTGCCAGCAGCTTAACTAGCGGGGTAGTCGATACGCAGTATTTT.

V is TRBV27 and J is TRBJ2-5; the D gene could be TRBD1 or TRBD2 (6 bases each). CDR3 size: 14 residues. V lost 3 bases, J lost 5 bases, and 13 bases lay in between. Germline lookup yields CDR1 MNHEY and CDR2 SMNVEV (reference sequence). The chain's CDR3 is CASSLGGSKETQYF. DNA of the CDR3: TGTGCCAGCAGTTTGGGGGGCTCGAAGGAGACCCAGTACTTC.

CDR3 loop: CASSITSGAYNEQFF. The DNA of the CDR3 is TGTGCCAGCAGCATTACTAGCGGCGCTTACAATGAGCAGTTCTTC. This chain links TRBV28 with TRBJ2-1; 8 bases are a match to TRBD2. The germline gives CDR1 MDHEN, CDR2 SYDVKM. Trimming removed 6 bases from V and 4 bases from J; junction bases left unmatched: 8. This CDR3 contains 15 residues.

The chain has TRBV6-5 and TRBJ2-7; tentatively, D is TRBD1 (6 bases). Per germline, CDR1 MNHEY and CDR2 SVGAGI. This CDR3 has 16 residues. Deletions cut 4 bases from V and 7 bases from J, with 23 bases between. The DNA for the CDR3 is TGTGCCAGCAGTTTAATCGCCTCAGGGGCCGCCTGGGAGCAGTACTTC. Protein product: CASSLIASGAAWEQYF.

The chain recombines TRBV6-5 with TRBJ1-1, with D hard to call. CDR3 length: 15 residues. Germline V lookup: CDR1 MNHEY, CDR2 SVGAGI. Trimming took 2 bases from V and 1 from J, leaving 11 bases between them. CDR3 sequence reads: CASSYPADSNTEAFF. The CDR3 DNA sequence: TGTGCCAGCAGTTACCCGGCGGATTCGAACACTGAAGCTTTCTTT.

V gene TRBV30 combines with J gene TRBJ2-5; D uncertain. The CDR3 covers 12 residues. V lost 1 base and J lost 5, with 8 bases in between. CDR1 is GTSNPN and CDR2 is SVGIG in the germline V gene (reference sequence). In nucleotides, the CDR3 is TGTGCCTGGAGTGCCCTGGGGGAGACCCAGTACTTC. Its protein product is CAWSALGETQYF.

The chain has TRBV7-2 and TRBJ2-5, with 8 bases aligning to TRBD1. The J segment lost 2 bases and the V segment lost 3 bases, leaving 8 bases of the junction unmatched. This CDR3 has 16 amino acids. Germline V lookup: CDR1 SGHTA, CDR2 FQGNSA. CDR3 in amino acids: CASSLVDRGIQETQYF. The CDR3 DNA follows: TGTGCCAGCAGCTTGGTCGACAGGGGTATACAAGAGACCCAGTACTTC.

V usage is TRBV7-9 and J usage is TRBJ2-7; D unclear. CDR3 length equals 12 residues. Trimming took 3 bases from V and 4 from J, leaving 7 bases between them. The V gene's germline CDR1 is SEHNR and CDR2 FQNEAQ (reference sequence). CDR3 region: CASSLRQYEQYF. In DNA, the CDR3 is TGTGCCAGCAGCTTGAGGCAGTACGAGCAGTACTTC. The whole variable domain, filled in from reference TRBV7-9 and TRBJ2-7, reads DTGVSQNPRHKITKRGQNVTFRCDPISEHNRLYWYRQTLGQGPEFLTYFQNEAQLEKSRLLSDRFSAERPKGSFSTLEIQRTEQGDSAMYLCASSLRQYEQYFGPGTRLTVT.

The CDR3 coding sequence is TGTGCCAGCAGTTACTTGGGACAGGGGGTGGACTATGGCTACACCTTC. Amino acid sequence: CASSYLGQGVDYGYTF. The chain is built from TRBV6-5 and TRBJ1-2; 11 bases are a match to TRBD1. V lost 1 base and J lost 3; bases outside the gene matches: 4. CDR3 length equals 16 residues. CDR1 is MNHEY, CDR2 SVGAGI, per germline.

The rearrangement links TRBV7-8 to TRBJ2-3; 7 nucleotides align to TRBD2. The length of the CDR3 is 14 residues. In germline, CDR1 is SGHVS, CDR2 FQNEAQ. V lost 3 bases to trimming and J lost 9 bases; unmatched junction nucleotides: 9. The CDR3 spells CASSFLPPSGTQYF. CDR3 coding DNA: TGTGCCAGCAGCTTCCTCCCTCCTAGCGGCACGCAGTATTTT.

The CDR3 bases are TGTGCCAGCTCCATGACAGAGGACGGAAACACCATATATTTT. This codes for CASSMTEDGNTIYF. The chain couples TRBV18 to TRBJ1-3, with D possibly being TRBD1 (5 bases). V lost 6 bases and J 4 bases, leaving 13 bases between the germline ends. The V gene's germline CDR1 is KGHSH and CDR2 LQKENI. The CDR3 extends over 14 amino acids.

The chain uses TRBV19 and TRBJ2-5; D is unclear. The CDR3 has 14 residues. From germline, CDR1 is LNHDA and CDR2 SQIVND (reference sequence). V was clipped by 1 base and J by 3 bases, with 9 bases between them. CDR3 amino acids: CASSIVVGEETQYF. CDR3 bases: TGTGCCAGTAGTATAGTAGTTGGAGAAGAGACCCAGTACTTC.

The V and J genes are TRBV5-3 and TRBJ2-2; D not certain. TRBV5-3 is known as an ORF, though its function is uncertain. With 0 bases removed from V and 8 bases from J, the gap between germline ends came to 5 bases. The CDR3 runs 12 residues. CDR3 residues: CARSLGAGELFF. CDR3 bases: TGTGCCAGAAGCTTGGGGGCAGGGGAGCTGTTTTTT.

V and J are TRBV6-5 and TRBJ2-2; 15 nucleotides line up with TRBD2. From germline, CDR1 is MNHEY and CDR2 SVGAGI. V dropped 6 bases and J dropped 7; count of bases not matched to a gene: 3. The CDR3 covers 15 residues. The DNA of the CDR3 is TGTGCCAGCAGAGGGACTAGCGGGGGGATCGGGGAGCTGTTTTTT. As protein: CASRGTSGGIGELFF.